The TCR beta chain under discussion was sequenced for a study of T cells in Graves' hyperthyroidism and ophthalmopathy. Study-wide results and limits: A median roughly six months before onset, the model predicted ophthalmopathy.

This CDR3 is built from 17 residues. V was trimmed by 4 bases and J by 3 bases, leaving 19 bases between them. It was RNA transcripts that yielded the amplified TCR beta CDR3 regions. HTBI primers were employed in a first-round RT-PCR of the TCR CDR3. TCRdb re-called the multiplex PCR reads through MiXCR, storing one row per CDR3 protein. Seen here are more than 300,000 distinct CDR3 sequences, 15% to 20% observed once, and the top ten hold around 35%. This clonotype was counted ten times or more. Antigen specificity is unknown. Clinicians diagnosed patients from clinical symptoms, serum thyroxine and TRAb, thyroid ultrasound and orbital computed tomography. Fresh peripheral blood, 7.5 to 10 ml, yielded the PBMCs.

The sequence derives from a woman in her 30s with Graves' hyperthyroidism that later progressed to Graves' ophthalmopathy. Sequencing was performed on blood. The gene calls are TRBV12-3 or TRBV12-4 and TRBJ2-1, with D maybe TRBD1 (5 bases). DNA for the CDR3: TGTGCCAGCAGTTCCCCCCTTTTCCCAGGGCTCTACAATGAGCAGTTCTTC. Its translation is CASSSPLFPGLYNEQFF.